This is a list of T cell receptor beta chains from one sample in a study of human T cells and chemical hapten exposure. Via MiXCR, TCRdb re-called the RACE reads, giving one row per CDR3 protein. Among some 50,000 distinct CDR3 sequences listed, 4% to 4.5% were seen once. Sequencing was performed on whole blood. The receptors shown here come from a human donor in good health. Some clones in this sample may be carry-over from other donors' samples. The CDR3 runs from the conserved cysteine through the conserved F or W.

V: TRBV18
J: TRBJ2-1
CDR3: CASSPNRLSDEQFF

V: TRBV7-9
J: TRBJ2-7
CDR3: CASSRTGRSYYEQYF

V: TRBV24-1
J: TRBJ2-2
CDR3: CATSDPYAGDRGDPGELFF

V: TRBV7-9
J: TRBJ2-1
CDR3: CASSFTTLAWVYYNEQFF

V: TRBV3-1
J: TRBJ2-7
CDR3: CASSRGLDLYEQYF

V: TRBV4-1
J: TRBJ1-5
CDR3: CASSQEGTGINQPQHF

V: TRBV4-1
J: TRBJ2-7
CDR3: CASSQPTRGYYEQYF

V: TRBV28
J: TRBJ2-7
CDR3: CASSLGGPWGQVPSYEQYF

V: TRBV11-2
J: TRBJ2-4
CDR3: CASSLDLAGGLAKNIQYF

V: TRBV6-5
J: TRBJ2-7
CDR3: CASSYDGPYEQYF